Reported below is one T cell receptor (beta chain). The sample is drawn from a study of blood T cell repertoires in COVID-19. Generated by immunoSEQ multiplex PCR, the TCRdb table keeps only in-frame clones and is missing some. The sample shows fewer than 300,000 clones, 88% of them seen only once. Sequencing input: peripheral blood. The TCR originated in a man aged 60 to 69 who had recovered from COVID-19.

The CDR3 nucleotides are TGTGCCAGTAGTAGTCCCGGGACAGGGAACTACGAGCAGTACTTC. It translates to CASSSPGTGNYEQYF. V gene TRBV19 combines with J gene TRBJ2-7; 9 positions match TRBD1. J lost 3 bases, V lost 4 bases, and 7 bases had no gene match. The germline CDR1 and CDR2 sequences are LNHDA and SQIVND (reference sequence). The CDR3 has 15 amino acids.